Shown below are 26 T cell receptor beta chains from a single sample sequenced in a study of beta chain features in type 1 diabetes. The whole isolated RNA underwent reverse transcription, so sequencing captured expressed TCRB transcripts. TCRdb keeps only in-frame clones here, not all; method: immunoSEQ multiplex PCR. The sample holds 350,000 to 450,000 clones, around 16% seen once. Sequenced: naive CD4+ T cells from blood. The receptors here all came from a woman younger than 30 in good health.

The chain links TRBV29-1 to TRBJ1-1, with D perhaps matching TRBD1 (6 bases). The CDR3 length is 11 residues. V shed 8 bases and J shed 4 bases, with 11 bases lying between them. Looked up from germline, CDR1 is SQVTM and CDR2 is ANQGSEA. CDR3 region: CSLQGSTEAFF. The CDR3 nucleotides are TGCAGCCTTCAGGGGAGCACTGAAGCTTTCTTT.

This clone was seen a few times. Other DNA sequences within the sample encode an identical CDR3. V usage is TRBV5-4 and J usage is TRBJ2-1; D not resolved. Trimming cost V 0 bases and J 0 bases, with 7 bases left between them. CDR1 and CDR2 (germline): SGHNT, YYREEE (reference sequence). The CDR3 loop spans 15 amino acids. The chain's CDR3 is CASSLGGSSYNEQFF. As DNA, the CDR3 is TGTGCCAGCAGCTTGGGCGGAAGCTCCTACAATGAGCAGTTCTTC.

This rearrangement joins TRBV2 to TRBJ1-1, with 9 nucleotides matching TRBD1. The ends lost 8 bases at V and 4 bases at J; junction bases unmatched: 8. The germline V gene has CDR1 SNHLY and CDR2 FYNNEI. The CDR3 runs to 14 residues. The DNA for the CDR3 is TGTGCCAGCGGGGGACAGGGTGGGGCCACTGAAGCTTTCTTT. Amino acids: CASGGQGGATEAFF.

The CDR3 sequence: CASSQEAGTFYYEQYF. CDR3 nucleotide sequence: TGCGCCAGCAGCCAAGAGGCAGGTACCTTCTACTACGAGCAGTACTTC. V gene TRBV4-1 combines with J gene TRBJ2-7; D is unclear. The CDR3 is 16 amino acids. V was clipped by 0 bases and J by 3 bases, with 15 bases between them. Germline V gene sequence: CDR1 MGHRA, CDR2 YSYEKL.

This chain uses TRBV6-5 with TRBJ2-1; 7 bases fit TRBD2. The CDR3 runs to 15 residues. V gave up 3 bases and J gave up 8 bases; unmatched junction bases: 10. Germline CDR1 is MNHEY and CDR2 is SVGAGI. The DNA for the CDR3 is TGTGCCAGCAGTTATCGAGGGAGGGCCCCCCATGAGCAGTTCTTC. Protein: CASSYRGRAPHEQFF.

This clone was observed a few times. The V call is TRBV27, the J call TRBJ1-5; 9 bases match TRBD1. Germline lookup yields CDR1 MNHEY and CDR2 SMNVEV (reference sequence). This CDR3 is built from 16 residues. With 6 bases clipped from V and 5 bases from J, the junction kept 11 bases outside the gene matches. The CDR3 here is CASSTIGTGIDQPQHF. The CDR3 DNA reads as TGTGCCAGCAGCACCATTGGGACAGGGATCGATCAGCCCCAGCATTTT.

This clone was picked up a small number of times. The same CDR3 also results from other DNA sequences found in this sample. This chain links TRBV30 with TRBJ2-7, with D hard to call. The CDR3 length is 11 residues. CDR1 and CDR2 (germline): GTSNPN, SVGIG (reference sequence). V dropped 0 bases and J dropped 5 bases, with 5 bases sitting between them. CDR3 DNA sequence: TGTGCCTGGAGTGTACTGCACGAGCAGTACTTC. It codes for CAWSVLHEQYF. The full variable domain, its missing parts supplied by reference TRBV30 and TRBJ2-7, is SQTIHQWPATLVQPVGSPLSLECTVEGTSNPNLYWYRQAAGRGLQLLFYSVGIGQISSEVPQNLSASRPQDRQFILSSKKLLLSDSGFYLCAWSVLHEQYFGPGTRLTVT.

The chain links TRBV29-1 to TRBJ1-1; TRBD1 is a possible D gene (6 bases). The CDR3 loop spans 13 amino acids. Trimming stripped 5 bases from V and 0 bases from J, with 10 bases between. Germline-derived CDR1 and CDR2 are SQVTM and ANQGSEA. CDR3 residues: CSVQQGLNTEAFF. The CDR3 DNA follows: TGCAGCGTTCAACAGGGTTTGAACACTGAAGCTTTCTTT.

The CDR3 spells CASSLTGVRTDTQYF. The CDR3 nucleotides read TGTGCCAGCAGCTTAACAGGAGTTAGGACAGATACGCAGTATTTT. The chain joins TRBV7-3 to TRBJ2-3, with D unresolved. Germline V CDR1 and CDR2: SGHTA, FQGTGA. Trimming pared 0 bases from V and 3 bases from J, leaving 10 bases between. This CDR3 comprises 15 residues.

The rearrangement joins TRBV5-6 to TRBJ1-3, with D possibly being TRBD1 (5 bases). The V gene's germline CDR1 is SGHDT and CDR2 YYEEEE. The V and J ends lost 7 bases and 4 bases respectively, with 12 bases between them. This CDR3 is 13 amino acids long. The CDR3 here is CASATGSGNTIYF. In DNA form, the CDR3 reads TGTGCCAGCGCTACAGGTTCCGGAAACACCATATATTTT.

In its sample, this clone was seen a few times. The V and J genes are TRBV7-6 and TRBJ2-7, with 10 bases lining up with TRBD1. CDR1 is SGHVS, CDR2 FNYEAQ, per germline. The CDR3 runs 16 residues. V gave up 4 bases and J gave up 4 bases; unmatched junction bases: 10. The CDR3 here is CASSSLGQGRRYEQYF. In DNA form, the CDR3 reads TGTGCCAGCAGCTCTCTGGGACAGGGGAGACGATACGAGCAGTACTTC.

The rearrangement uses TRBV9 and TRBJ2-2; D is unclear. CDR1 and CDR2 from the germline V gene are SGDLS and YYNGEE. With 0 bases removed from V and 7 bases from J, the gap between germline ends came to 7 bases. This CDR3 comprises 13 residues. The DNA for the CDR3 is TGTGCCAGCAGCGTAGAGCTTTTCGGGGAGCTGTTTTTT. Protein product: CASSVELFGELFF.

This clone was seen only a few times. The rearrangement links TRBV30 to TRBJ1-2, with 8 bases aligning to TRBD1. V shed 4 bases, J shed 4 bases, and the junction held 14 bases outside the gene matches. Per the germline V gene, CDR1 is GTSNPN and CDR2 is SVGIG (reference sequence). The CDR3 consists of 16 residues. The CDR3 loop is CAWTDLTGETTYGYTF. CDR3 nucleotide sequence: TGTGCCTGGACCGACTTGACAGGGGAGACGACCTATGGCTACACCTTC.

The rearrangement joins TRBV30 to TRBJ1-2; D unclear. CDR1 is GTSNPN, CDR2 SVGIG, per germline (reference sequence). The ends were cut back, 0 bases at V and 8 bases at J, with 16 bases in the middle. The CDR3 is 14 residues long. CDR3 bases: TGTGCCTGGAGTGTCCACCCTCCGCGGGCGGGCTACACCTTC. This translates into CAWSVHPPRAGYTF.

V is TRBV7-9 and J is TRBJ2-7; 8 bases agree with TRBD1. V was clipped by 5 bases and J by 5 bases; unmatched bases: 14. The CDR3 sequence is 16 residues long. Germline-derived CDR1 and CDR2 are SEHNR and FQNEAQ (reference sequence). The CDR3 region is CASSPPRQGIPHEQYF. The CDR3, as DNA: TGTGCCAGCAGCCCCCCACGACAGGGGATCCCCCACGAGCAGTACTTC.

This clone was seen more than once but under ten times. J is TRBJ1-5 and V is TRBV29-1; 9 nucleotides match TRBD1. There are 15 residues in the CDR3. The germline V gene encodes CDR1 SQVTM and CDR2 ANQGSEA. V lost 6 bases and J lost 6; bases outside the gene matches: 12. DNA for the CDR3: TGCAGCGTCATAACCGGGACAGGGTCGGGTCAGCCCCAGCATTTT. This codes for CSVITGTGSGQPQHF.

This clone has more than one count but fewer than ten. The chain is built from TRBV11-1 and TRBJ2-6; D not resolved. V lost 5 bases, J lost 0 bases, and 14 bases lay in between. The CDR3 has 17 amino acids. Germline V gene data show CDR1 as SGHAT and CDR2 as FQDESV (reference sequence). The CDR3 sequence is CASSPRRRVSGANVLTF. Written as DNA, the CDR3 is TGTGCCAGCAGCCCACGGAGACGGGTCTCTGGGGCCAACGTCCTGACTTTC.

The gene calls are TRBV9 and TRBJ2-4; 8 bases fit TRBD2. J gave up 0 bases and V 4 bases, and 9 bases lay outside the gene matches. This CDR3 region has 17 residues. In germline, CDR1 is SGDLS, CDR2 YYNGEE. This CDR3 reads CASSNPRGEIAKNIQYF. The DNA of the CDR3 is TGTGCCAGCAGCAACCCGCGGGGGGAAATAGCCAAAAACATTCAGTACTTC.

Here the CDR3 DNA reads TGTGCCAGCAGGAACAGGCAAAGCTCCTACGAGCAGTACTTC. It translates to CASRNRQSSYEQYF. The chain employs TRBV7-2 and TRBJ2-7; TRBD1 is a possible D gene (5 bases). The CDR3 contains 14 residues. From germline, CDR1 is SGHTA and CDR2 FQGNSA. With 6 bases removed from V and 0 bases from J, the gap between germline ends came to 12 bases.

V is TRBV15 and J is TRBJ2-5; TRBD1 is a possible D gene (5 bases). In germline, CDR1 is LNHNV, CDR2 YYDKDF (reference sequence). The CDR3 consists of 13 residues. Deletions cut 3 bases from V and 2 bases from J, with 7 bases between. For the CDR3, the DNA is TGTGCCACCAGCAGGACAGTTCAAGAGACCCAGTACTTC. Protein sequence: CATSRTVQETQYF.

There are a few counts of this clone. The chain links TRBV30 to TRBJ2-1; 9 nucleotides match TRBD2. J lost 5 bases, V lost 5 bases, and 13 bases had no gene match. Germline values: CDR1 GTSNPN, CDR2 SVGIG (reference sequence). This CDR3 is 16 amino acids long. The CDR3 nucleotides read TGTGCCTGGGGCTGGGGCCTTAGCGGGAGCGACAATGAGCAGTTCTTC. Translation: CAWGWGLSGSDNEQFF.

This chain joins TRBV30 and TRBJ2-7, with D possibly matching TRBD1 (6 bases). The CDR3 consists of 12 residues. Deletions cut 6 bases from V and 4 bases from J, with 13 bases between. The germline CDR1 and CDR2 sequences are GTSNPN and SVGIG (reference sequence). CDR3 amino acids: CACQGQGYEQYF. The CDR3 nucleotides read TGTGCCTGTCAGGGTCAGGGGTACGAGCAGTACTTC.

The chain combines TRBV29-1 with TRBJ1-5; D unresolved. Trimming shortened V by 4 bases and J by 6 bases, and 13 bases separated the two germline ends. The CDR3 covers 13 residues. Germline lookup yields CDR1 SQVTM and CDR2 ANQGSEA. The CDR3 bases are TGCAGCGTTGCACCGGGAGTAGGTCAGCCCCAGCATTTT. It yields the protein CSVAPGVGQPQHF.

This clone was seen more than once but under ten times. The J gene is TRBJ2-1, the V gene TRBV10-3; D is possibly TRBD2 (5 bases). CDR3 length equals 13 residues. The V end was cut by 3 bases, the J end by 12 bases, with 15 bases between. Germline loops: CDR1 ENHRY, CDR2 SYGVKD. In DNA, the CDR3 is TGTGCCATCAGTGACGTCCCTCCGGGGAGGCAGTTCTTC. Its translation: CAISDVPPGRQFF.

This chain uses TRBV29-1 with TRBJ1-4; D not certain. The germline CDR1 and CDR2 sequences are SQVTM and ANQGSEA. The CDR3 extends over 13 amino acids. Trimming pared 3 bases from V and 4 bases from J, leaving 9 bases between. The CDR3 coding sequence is TGCAGCGTTGATTTACGGGATAATGAAAAACTGTTTTTT. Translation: CSVDLRDNEKLFF.

CDR3 nucleotides: TGCGCCAGCAGCTTGGCGGAGGACTGGGGATCGGAGGAGCAGTACTTC. Translating gives CASSLAEDWGSEEQYF. This chain joins TRBV5-1 and TRBJ2-7; TRBD2 is a possible D gene (5 bases). The germline CDR1 and CDR2 sequences are SGHRS and YFSETQ. Trimming removed 0 bases from V and 7 bases from J, with 20 bases in between. The CDR3 extends over 16 amino acids.